This TCR beta chain emerged from a study of spatial heterogeneity in lung cancer. Across the study: Unique TCR and UMI combinations averaged more than ten appearances each in raw reads.

Germline CDR1 SGHDN, CDR2 FVKESK. This CDR3 spans 15 amino acids. The V and J ends lost 0 bases and 9 bases, in that order; junction bases with no gene match: 8. Time point reported: sample taken at primary tumor resection. Whole RNA, isolated from tumor, nontumor lung or frozen PBMC, was sequenced without prior sorting. Findings and caveats of the study: TCRs found ubiquitously expanded in tumor appeared in blood more at resection than at follow-up.

This clonotype was found many times. Its antigen remains unknown. TCRdb re-called the 5' RACE reads with MiXCR, one entry per CDR3 protein. This sample has roughly 25,000 distinct CDR3 sequences; just under 7% occur once, and the top ten carry more than 13%. The TCR sequence derives from a male donor with early-stage non-small cell lung cancer. The V gene is TRBV14, the J gene TRBJ2-1; 7 bases match TRBD1. The sequencing here drew on PBMCs, taken at surgery. In DNA, the CDR3 is TGTGCCAGCAGCCAAGATCTGCGCGACAGGGTTGAGCAGTTCTTC. It translates to CASSQDLRDRVEQFF.